Shown below are 17 T cell receptor beta chains from a single sample sequenced in a study of T cell clonotyping in hematopoietic cell transplantation. TCRdb's table, derived via immunoSEQ multiplex PCR, lists solely in-frame clones and lacks some. Here the sample spans nearly 11,000 clones, around half being singletons. This specimen consisted of PBMCs, obtained 30 days after allogeneic stem cell transplant. These receptors were taken from a male patient in his 50s who had an allogeneic stem cell transplant from an unrelated donor, so the T cells may come from the graft donor. Some clones in this sample may be carry-over from other donors' samples.

The chain is built from TRBV30 and TRBJ1-2, with D possibly TRBD1 on 5 matching bases. This CDR3 comprises 15 residues. V lost 5 bases, J lost 8 bases, and 24 bases lay in between. Germline values: CDR1 GTSNPN, CDR2 SVGIG (reference sequence). Here the CDR3 reads CAWAWGEGPMAGYTF. The CDR3 region has the DNA TGTGCCTGGGCGTGGGGGGAGGGCCCTATGGCCGGCTACACCTTC.

V is TRBV27 and J is TRBJ2-3; TRBD2 might be the D (6 bases). The CDR3 contains 13 residues. Deletions cut 8 bases from V and 3 bases from J, with 12 bases between. Per germline, CDR1 MNHEY and CDR2 SMNVEV (reference sequence). The CDR3 DNA sequence: TGTGCCAGCTGCGCGGGACTGACAGATACGCAGTATTTT. Translation gives CASCAGLTDTQYF.

V usage is TRBV30 and J usage is TRBJ2-7; D is unresolved. Trimming pared 3 bases from V and 0 bases from J, leaving 18 bases between. The germline CDR1 and CDR2 sequences are GTSNPN and SVGIG (reference sequence). The CDR3 covers 16 residues. This CDR3 is CAWRRSLGSTSYEQYF. The CDR3 coding sequence is TGTGCCTGGAGGCGTTCCTTGGGCAGTACCTCCTACGAGCAGTACTTC.

The chain recombines TRBV14 with TRBJ1-1, with D possibly being TRBD1 (5 bases). CDR1 SGHDN and CDR2 FVKESK come from the germline V gene. The CDR3 length is 14 residues. The V end lost 3 bases, the J end lost 3 bases, and 11 bases lay between the germline ends. In DNA form, the CDR3 reads TGTGCCAGCAGCCACTCCCCAGGGCACACTGAAGCTTTCTTT. Amino acid sequence: CASSHSPGHTEAFF.

V and J are TRBV30 and TRBJ2-1; the D is unclear. V lost 0 bases, J lost 9 bases, and 12 bases lay in between. The CDR3 contains 13 residues. CDR1 and CDR2 (germline): GTSNPN, SVGIG (reference sequence). The CDR3, as DNA: TGTGCCTGGAGTGTTTTAAGTAACGGTGAGCAGTTCTTC. Amino acids: CAWSVLSNGEQFF.

V gene TRBV29-1 combines with J gene TRBJ2-7; D is uncertain. The CDR3 is made up of 15 amino acids. Germline values: CDR1 SQVTM, CDR2 ANQGSEA. V shed 4 bases and J shed 1 base, with 17 bases lying between them. DNA of the CDR3: TGCAGCGTTGTAGGTGGAACCTTAGCTTCCTACGAGCAGTACTTC. Its protein product is CSVVGGTLASYEQYF.

V gene TRBV30 combines with J gene TRBJ1-1, with a weak D call TRBD1 (5 bases). CDR1 and CDR2 from the germline V gene are GTSNPN and SVGIG (reference sequence). With 5 bases removed from V and 5 bases from J, the gap between germline ends came to 15 bases. This CDR3 is 13 amino acids long. This chain's CDR3 is CAWDLGRGTEAFF. The CDR3 bases are TGTGCCTGGGACCTCGGACGGGGGACTGAAGCTTTCTTT.

The chain recombines TRBV19 with TRBJ2-7; either TRBD1 or TRBD2 may fit D (5 bases each). From germline, CDR1 is LNHDA and CDR2 SQIVND (reference sequence). Trimming removed 6 bases from V and 3 bases from J, with 12 bases in between. This CDR3 comprises 13 residues. CDR3 DNA: TGTGCCAGTAGGTCAAGGGACCTCTACGAGCAGTACTTC. The encoded protein is CASRSRDLYEQYF.

This clone has more than one count but fewer than ten. The chain is built from TRBV4-1 and TRBJ2-2; D is undetermined. The CDR3 has 14 residues. V lost 0 bases and J 0 bases, leaving 2 bases between the germline ends. Looked up from germline, CDR1 is MGHRA and CDR2 is YSYEKL. CDR3 nucleotide sequence: TGCGCCAGCAGCCAAGAAGCGAACACCGGGGAGCTGTTTTTT. Amino acid sequence: CASSQEANTGELFF.

A few counts support this clone. This chain connects TRBV25-1 to TRBJ2-5; tentative D call: TRBD1 (6 bases). Trimming pared 5 bases from V and 1 base from J, leaving 14 bases between. The germline gives CDR1 MGHDK, CDR2 SYGVNS. The CDR3 loop spans 15 amino acids. The CDR3 spells CASSQGPASQETQYF. CDR3 nucleotide sequence: TGTGCCAGCAGTCAGGGGCCGGCGTCCCAAGAGACCCAGTACTTC.

This clone was counted only a few times. The chain links TRBV4-2 to TRBJ1-2; D possibly corresponds to TRBD1 (6 bases). Germline CDR1 is LGHNA and CDR2 is YNFKEQ. V lost 2 bases and J 6 bases, leaving 13 bases between the germline ends. The CDR3 contains 14 residues. DNA for the CDR3: TGTGCCAGCAGCCAACCTACAGGGTTGCATGGCTACACCTTC. The encoded protein is CASSQPTGLHGYTF.

The table lists this clone with a few counts. The chain uses TRBV10-3 and TRBJ1-2; D remains ambiguous. The CDR3 loop spans 16 amino acids. Germline assignment: CDR1 ENHRY and CDR2 SYGVKD. Trimming pared 7 bases from V and 4 bases from J, leaving 22 bases between. CDR3 amino acids: CAITDPGEGSSYGYTF. DNA for the CDR3: TGTGCCATCACCGACCCGGGAGAGGGAAGTAGCTATGGCTACACCTTC.

The rearrangement links TRBV10-2 to TRBJ1-3; D is ambiguous. V lost 3 bases, J lost 1 base, and 10 bases lay in between. The CDR3 runs 15 residues. Per germline, CDR1 WSHSY and CDR2 SAAADI. The CDR3 DNA follows: TGCGCCAGCAGTGAATGGTCGACATCTGGAAACACCATATATTTT. It yields the protein CASSEWSTSGNTIYF.

This clone was seen a few times. In DNA, the CDR3 is TGTGCCACAACGGGGATGGGCAACACTGAAGCTTTCTTT. Protein product: CATTGMGNTEAFF. The chain has TRBV27 and TRBJ1-1; D uncertain. This CDR3 has 13 amino acids. V was cut by 10 bases and J by 2 bases, with 14 bases left in between. Germline V gives CDR1 MNHEY, CDR2 SMNVEV (reference sequence).

The rearrangement uses TRBV9 and TRBJ2-7; D remains unclear. This CDR3 region has 13 residues. V lost 4 bases and J lost 6, with 14 bases in between. The germline gives CDR1 SGDLS, CDR2 YYNGEE. CDR3 loop: CASSLAPYLEQYF. In nucleotides, the CDR3 is TGTGCCAGCAGCTTGGCCCCCTATCTCGAGCAGTACTTC.

This clone was detected only once. The rearrangement uses TRBV4-2 and TRBJ1-1, with 7 positions matching TRBD1. CDR1 is LGHNA, CDR2 YNFKEQ, per germline. With V trimmed by 0 bases and J by 5 bases, 3 bases remained unmatched. The CDR3 runs to 14 residues. The CDR3 is CASSQEPGGTEAFF. The CDR3 nucleotides read TGTGCCAGCAGCCAAGAACCAGGGGGGACTGAAGCTTTCTTT.

This clone was counted only a few times. The chain has TRBV10-3 and TRBJ1-2; D not resolved. This CDR3 is 13 amino acids long. Germline values: CDR1 ENHRY, CDR2 SYGVKD. V was shortened by 0 bases and J by 6 bases, with 8 bases between the two germline ends. CDR3 sequence: CAISESGGDGYTF. The DNA for the CDR3 is TGTGCCATCAGTGAGTCAGGTGGCGATGGCTACACCTTC.